This entry features one T cell receptor (beta chain) sequence. Antigen unknown. Stated treatment: oral pan-JAK inhibitor, 5-10 mg twice daily. The sample comes from a study of CD8+ T cells in alopecia areata. Study as a whole: Using the percentage of affected scalp area, treated patients' severity was scored.

cDNA prepared by RNA extraction and subsequent reverse transcription served as the template for sequencing. The table came from immunoSEQ multiplex PCR; TCRdb's copy has only in-frame clones and leaves some out. The sample includes around 200,000 clones, 55% to 70% of them seen just once. The germline V gene encodes CDR1 SQVTM and CDR2 ANQGSEA. J gave up 6 bases and V 4 bases, and 9 bases lay outside the gene matches. This CDR3 contains 14 residues. Study observations and caveats: Clonality exceeded that of normal scalp in lesional scalp, most notably in alopecia totalis/universalis.

The specimen was CD4+ T cells sorted from blood, collected at week 4, from a patient treated with tofacitinib. The chain links TRBV29-1 to TRBJ2-3; 8 bases are a match to TRBD1. The receptor was isolated from a human donor with alopecia areata. The DNA for the CDR3 is TGCAGCGTTGGTTTGGGACAGGTCTACGATACGCAGTATTTT. Its translation is CSVGLGQVYDTQYF.